Listed here are 20 T cell receptor beta chains from one sample, sequenced in a study of response to subunit inactivated influenza vaccine. TCRdb passed the RT-PCR reads through MiXCR, listing each CDR3 protein once. The sample includes hundreds of thousands of distinct CDR3 sequences, 14% seen only once; the top ten take about 7.6%. The material sequenced was PBMCs from blood, taken less than 15 days before vaccination. The source of these receptors is a man aged 45-60 years who received an inactivated influenza vaccine.

This clonotype was found a few times. This sequence joins TRBV28 and TRBJ1-2; D uncertain. Trimming pared 1 base from V and 8 bases from J, leaving 14 bases between. The length of the CDR3 is 14 residues. The germline V gene encodes CDR1 MDHEN and CDR2 SYDVKM. The CDR3: CASSLSLEGGGYTF. CDR3 DNA: TGTGCCAGCAGTTTATCCCTTGAGGGCGGAGGCTACACCTTC.

The chain recombines TRBV6-2 or TRBV6-3 with TRBJ2-1; D remains ambiguous. The CDR3 is 15 residues long. Trimming left V 7 bases short and J 0 bases short, with 13 bases between. Germline loops: CDR1 MNHEY, CDR2 SVGEGT. DNA of the CDR3: TGTGCCAGCATAAGAGGTTATGGCTCCTACAATGAGCAGTTCTTC. It translates to CASIRGYGSYNEQFF.

CDR3 in amino acids: CASSLGFYGGVGYEQYF. As DNA, the CDR3 is TGCGCCAGCAGCTTGGGGTTCTACGGGGGTGTCGGCTACGAGCAGTACTTC. The chain links TRBV5-1 to TRBJ2-7; perhaps TRBD2 as D (6 bases). V was trimmed by 0 bases and J by 3 bases, leaving 19 bases between them. This CDR3 is built from 17 residues. Looked up from germline, CDR1 is SGHRS and CDR2 is YFSETQ.

V gene TRBV19 combines with J gene TRBJ2-2; D gene ambiguous. V dropped 5 bases and J dropped 0 bases, with 7 bases sitting between them. The CDR3 runs to 14 residues. Per the germline V gene, CDR1 is LNHDA and CDR2 is SQIVND (reference sequence). CDR3 DNA sequence: TGTGCCAGTAGTCCGGCCACGAACACCGGGGAGCTGTTTTTT. As protein: CASSPATNTGELFF.

This clonotype occurred a few times. The V call is TRBV11-2, the J call TRBJ1-2; TRBD1 matches at 7 bases. After removal of 2 bases from V and 8 bases from J, the junction contained 5 bases not matched to a gene. Germline CDR1 SGHAT, CDR2 FQNNGV. The CDR3 is 13 residues long. The CDR3 DNA is TGTGCCAGCAGCTTAACAGGGGTGGGAGGCTACACCTTC. This codes for CASSLTGVGGYTF.

This clonotype was seen more than once but under ten times. V and J are TRBV28 and TRBJ2-3; 7 nucleotides align to TRBD1. Germline CDR1 and CDR2: MDHEN and SYDVKM. V lost 5 bases, J lost 5 bases, and 22 bases stayed unmatched. The CDR3 is made up of 19 amino acids. For the CDR3, the DNA is TGTGCCAGCAGTGGGGTGACAGGGAAAACATTTATCTCAAGAGATACGCAGTATTTT. It is translated as CASSGVTGKTFISRDTQYF.

Only a few counts were recorded for this clonotype. V is TRBV6-1 and J is TRBJ2-1, with a possible D match to TRBD2 (5 bases). V dropped 6 bases and J dropped 0 bases, with 9 bases sitting between them. The CDR3 consists of 14 residues. Germline V gives CDR1 MNHNS, CDR2 SASEGT. The CDR3 reads CASRRESSYNEQFF. CDR3 sequence (DNA): TGTGCCAGCAGACGGGAAAGCTCCTACAATGAGCAGTTCTTC.

This clonotype turned up a few times. As DNA, the CDR3 is TGCGCCAGCAGCCAAGAGCGGACTAGCGGGACGGTCGAGCAGTACTTC. This sequence encodes CASSQERTSGTVEQYF. This chain connects TRBV4-3 to TRBJ2-7, with TRBD2 matching 12 bases. Per germline, CDR1 LGHNA and CDR2 YSLEER. The V segment lost 0 bases and the J segment 6 bases; nucleotides outside the gene matches: 6. CDR3 size: 16 residues.

This sequence joins TRBV12-3 or TRBV12-4 and TRBJ2-5; either TRBD1 or TRBD2 may fit D (5 bases each). The CDR3 has 14 residues. Trimming cost V 3 bases and J 1 base, with 9 bases left between them. CDR3 sequence (DNA): TGTGCCAGCAGTTTTTTGGGGGTCCAAGAGACCCAGTACTTC. Encoded protein: CASSFLGVQETQYF.

This clonotype was counted between two and nine times. CDR3 loop: CASSSPQGAPSTDTQYF. The DNA for the CDR3 is TGTGCCAGCAGTTCACCACAGGGGGCCCCTAGCACAGATACGCAGTATTTT. The V and J genes are TRBV27 and TRBJ2-3, with 9 bases that match TRBD1. This CDR3 has 17 amino acids. V lost 4 bases to trimming and J lost 0 bases; unmatched junction nucleotides: 8. CDR1 is MNHEY and CDR2 is SMNVEV in the germline V gene (reference sequence).

The rearrangement uses TRBV4-2 and TRBJ1-5; 7 bases agree with TRBD1. Germline CDR1 reads LGHNA; CDR2 reads YNFKEQ. The CDR3 consists of 17 residues. The trim removed 0 bases at V and 3 bases at J, leaving 8 bases unmatched. CDR3 amino acids: CASSQDVRDRNNQPQHF. DNA of the CDR3: TGTGCCAGCAGCCAAGATGTCCGGGACAGAAACAATCAGCCCCAGCATTTT.

The J gene is TRBJ2-5, the V gene TRBV7-6; D is perhaps TRBD1 (5 bases). The CDR3 extends over 12 amino acids. Trimming left V 5 bases short and J 3 bases short, with 7 bases between. The germline V gene has CDR1 SGHVS and CDR2 FNYEAQ. In DNA, the CDR3 is TGTGCCAGCAGCAAGACAGAAGAGACCCAGTACTTC. Translated: CASSKTEETQYF.

This clonotype occurred a few times. The chain links TRBV15 to TRBJ2-2, with TRBD2 identical over 9 bases. The CDR3 is 15 residues long. CDR1 is LNHNV, CDR2 YYDKDF, per germline (reference sequence). Unmatched junction bases numbered 7, after V lost 5 bases and J lost 6 bases. The CDR3 DNA follows: TGTGCCACCAGCTCATGGGTAGCGGGAGCCGGGGAGCTGTTTTTT. Translating it yields CATSSWVAGAGELFF.

The chain recombines TRBV10-3 with TRBJ2-1; 12 bases fit TRBD2. Germline assignment: CDR1 ENHRY and CDR2 SYGVKD. This CDR3 is 17 amino acids long. The V and J ends lost 3 bases and 0 bases, in that order; junction bases with no gene match: 3. The CDR3 coding sequence is TGTGCCATCAGTGAACTAGCGGGGGGTAGCTCCTACAATGAGCAGTTCTTC. Translated: CAISELAGGSSYNEQFF.

A few counts support this clonotype. This chain links TRBV6-1 with TRBJ2-1, with a tentative D call TRBD1 (6 bases). Germline CDR1 is MNHNS and CDR2 is SASEGT. V was cut by 7 bases and J by 6 bases, with 19 bases left in between. The CDR3 runs 15 residues. CDR3 amino acids: CASTEGSGVFNEQFF. CDR3 DNA sequence: TGTGCCAGCACCGAAGGGTCAGGGGTCTTCAATGAGCAGTTCTTC.

This clonotype has a handful of counts. The chain recombines TRBV5-1 with TRBJ1-1; TRBD1 matches 9 bases. The J segment lost 4 bases and the V segment lost 1 base, leaving 5 bases of the junction unmatched. This CDR3 spans 15 amino acids. CDR1 is SGHRS, CDR2 YFSETQ, per germline. In DNA form, the CDR3 reads TGCGCCAGCAGCTTGCGGACAGGGGCGGGCACTGAAGCTTTCTTT. It yields the protein CASSLRTGAGTEAFF.

This clonotype was found many times. V usage is TRBV28 and J usage is TRBJ2-7; possible D gene TRBD2, 5 bases. Germline CDR1 is MDHEN and CDR2 is SYDVKM. The V and J ends lost 6 bases and 4 bases respectively, with 10 bases between them. This CDR3 spans 12 amino acids. In DNA form, the CDR3 reads TGTGCCAGCAGGAGCGGACCATACGAGCAGTACTTC. It encodes CASRSGPYEQYF.

The rearrangement links TRBV27 to TRBJ2-5, with D perhaps TRBD1 or TRBD2 (5 bases each). Trimming shortened V by 6 bases and J by 2 bases, and 10 bases separated the two germline ends. CDR1 and CDR2 (germline): MNHEY, SMNVEV (reference sequence). CDR3 length: 13 residues. The CDR3 coding sequence is TGTGCCAGCAGCTGGGGACCACAAGAGACCCAGTACTTC. Translated: CASSWGPQETQYF.

This clonotype was picked up a small number of times. The chain uses TRBV28 and TRBJ2-3; D gene uncertain. The CDR3 sequence is 14 residues long. CDR1 MDHEN and CDR2 SYDVKM come from the germline V gene. Trimming shortened V by 6 bases and J by 0 bases, and 10 bases separated the two germline ends. CDR3 DNA sequence: TGTGCCAGCAGCGGCGAATCTAGCACAGATACGCAGTATTTT. Translated: CASSGESSTDTQYF.

V gene TRBV7-2 combines with J gene TRBJ2-3; the match to TRBD2 covers 9 bases. The CDR3 spans 17 residues. Germline-derived CDR1 and CDR2 are SGHTA and FQGNSA. The V segment lost 4 bases and the J segment 0 bases; nucleotides outside the gene matches: 8. CDR3 coding DNA: TGTGCCAGCAGCTCCTATGGACTAGCGCCTAGCACAGATACGCAGTATTTT. Its translation is CASSSYGLAPSTDTQYF.